This entry describes one TCR beta chain. What it recognizes is unknown. The source of the sample is a study of blood T cells in healthy people across ages. Sample-barcoded 5' priming and a J-beta primer mix drove a second PCR of roughly 6 to 12 cycles. MiXCR, run by TCRdb on the 5' RACE reads, gives a single entry per CDR3 protein. The data hold 1.5 million or so distinct CDR3 sequences, with around 40% observed a single time. Germline V gene data show CDR1 as ENHRY and CDR2 as SYGVKD. Deletions cut 2 bases from V and 1 base from J, with 8 bases between. The CDR3 extends over 14 amino acids. Findings and caveats of the study: Per million T cells, TCR beta diversity dropped about linearly as age rose.

Healthy Caucasians from Russia aged roughly 6 to 95 served as donors. This clonotype was sampled from a woman between 18 and 29 years old in good health. Sequencing was performed on blood. The V call is TRBV10-3, the J call TRBJ2-5; D unclear. The CDR3 protein is CAISEGKLQETQYF. The CDR3 DNA reads as TGTGCCATCAGTGAGGGGAAACTCCAAGAGACCCAGTACTTC.